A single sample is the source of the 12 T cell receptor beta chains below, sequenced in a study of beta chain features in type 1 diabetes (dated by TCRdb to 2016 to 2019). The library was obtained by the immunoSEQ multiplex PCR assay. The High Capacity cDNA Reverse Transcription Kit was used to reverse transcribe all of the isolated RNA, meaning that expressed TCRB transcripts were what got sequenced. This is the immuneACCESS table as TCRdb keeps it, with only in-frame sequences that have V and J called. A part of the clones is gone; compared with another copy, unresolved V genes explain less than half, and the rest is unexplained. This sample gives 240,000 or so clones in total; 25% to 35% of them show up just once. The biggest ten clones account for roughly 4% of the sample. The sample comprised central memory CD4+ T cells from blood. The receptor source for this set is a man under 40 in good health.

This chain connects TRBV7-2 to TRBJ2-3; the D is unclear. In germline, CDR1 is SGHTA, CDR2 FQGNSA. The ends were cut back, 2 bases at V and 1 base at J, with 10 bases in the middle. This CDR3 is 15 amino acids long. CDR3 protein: CASSLSVARTDTQYF. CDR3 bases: TGTGCCAGCAGCTTAAGCGTTGCCCGCACAGATACGCAGTATTTT.

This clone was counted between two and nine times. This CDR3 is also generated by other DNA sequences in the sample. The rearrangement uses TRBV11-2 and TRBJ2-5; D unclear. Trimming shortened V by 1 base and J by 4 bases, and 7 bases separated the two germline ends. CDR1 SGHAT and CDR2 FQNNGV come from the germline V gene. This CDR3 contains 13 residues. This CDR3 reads CASSLVGRETQYF. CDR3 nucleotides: TGTGCCAGCAGCTTAGTAGGTAGAGAGACCCAGTACTTC.

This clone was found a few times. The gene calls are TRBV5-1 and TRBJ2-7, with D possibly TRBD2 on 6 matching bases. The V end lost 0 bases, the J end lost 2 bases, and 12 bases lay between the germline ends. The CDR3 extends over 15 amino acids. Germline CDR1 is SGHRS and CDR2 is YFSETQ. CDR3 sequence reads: CASSLETAGTYEQYF. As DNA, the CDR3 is TGCGCCAGCAGCTTGGAGACAGCGGGTACCTACGAGCAGTACTTC.

The CDR3 bases are TGTGCCTTAAAGACAGGGGGTCAGCCCCAGCATTTT. Protein: CALKTGGQPQHF. V gene TRBV30 combines with J gene TRBJ1-5; 9 bases line up with TRBD1. CDR1 is GTSNPN and CDR2 is SVGIG in the germline V gene (reference sequence). The CDR3 has 12 residues. V dropped 7 bases and J dropped 6; count of bases not matched to a gene: 4.

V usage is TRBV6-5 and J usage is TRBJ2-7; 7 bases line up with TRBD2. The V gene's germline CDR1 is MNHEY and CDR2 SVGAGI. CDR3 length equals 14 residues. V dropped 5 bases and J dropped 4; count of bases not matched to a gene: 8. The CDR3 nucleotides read TGTGCCAGCAGTCTCAGCGGGAAGCTTTACGAGCAGTACTTC. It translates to CASSLSGKLYEQYF.

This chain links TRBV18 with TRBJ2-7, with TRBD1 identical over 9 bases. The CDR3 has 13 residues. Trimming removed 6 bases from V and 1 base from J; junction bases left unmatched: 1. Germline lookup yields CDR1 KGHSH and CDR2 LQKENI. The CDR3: CASSGTGSYEQYF. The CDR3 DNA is TGTGCCAGCTCTGGGACAGGGTCCTACGAGCAGTACTTC.

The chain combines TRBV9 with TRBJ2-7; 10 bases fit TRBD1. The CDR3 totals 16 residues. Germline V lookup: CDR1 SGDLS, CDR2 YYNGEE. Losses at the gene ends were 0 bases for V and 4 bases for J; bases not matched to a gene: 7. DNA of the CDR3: TGTGCCAGCAGCGTAGCTGCGACAGGGGGCGCGTACGAGCAGTACTTC. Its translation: CASSVAATGGAYEQYF. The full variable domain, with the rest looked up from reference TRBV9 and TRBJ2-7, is DSGVTQTPKHLITATGQRVTLRCSPRSGDLSVYWYQQSLDQGLQFLIQYYNGEERAKGNILERFSAQQFPDLHSELNLSSLELGDSALYFCASSVAATGGAYEQYFGPGTRLTVT.

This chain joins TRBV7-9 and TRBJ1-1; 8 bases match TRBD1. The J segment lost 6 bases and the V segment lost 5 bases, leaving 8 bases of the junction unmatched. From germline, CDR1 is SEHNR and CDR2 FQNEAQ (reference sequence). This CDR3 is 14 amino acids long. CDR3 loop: CASSQSDRGAEAFF. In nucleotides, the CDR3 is TGTGCCAGCAGCCAATCTGACAGGGGCGCTGAAGCTTTCTTT. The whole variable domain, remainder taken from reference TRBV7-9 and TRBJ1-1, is DTGVSQNPRHKITKRGQNVTFRCDPISEHNRLYWYRQTLGQGPEFLTYFQNEAQLEKSRLLSDRFSAERPKGSFSTLEIQRTEQGDSAMYLCASSQSDRGAEAFFGQGTRLTVV.

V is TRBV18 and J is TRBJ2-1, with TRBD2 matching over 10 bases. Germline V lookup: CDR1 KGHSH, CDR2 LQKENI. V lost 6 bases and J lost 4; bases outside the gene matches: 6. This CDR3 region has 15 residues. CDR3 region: CASSSGLAKYNEQFF. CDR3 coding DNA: TGTGCCAGCTCGTCGGGACTAGCGAAATACAATGAGCAGTTCTTC.

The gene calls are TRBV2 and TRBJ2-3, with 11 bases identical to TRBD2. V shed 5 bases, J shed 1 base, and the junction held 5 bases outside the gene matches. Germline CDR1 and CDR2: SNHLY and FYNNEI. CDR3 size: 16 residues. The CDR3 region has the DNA TGTGCCAGCAGTCCCGGGACTAGCGGCGGCACAGATACGCAGTATTTT. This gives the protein CASSPGTSGGTDTQYF.

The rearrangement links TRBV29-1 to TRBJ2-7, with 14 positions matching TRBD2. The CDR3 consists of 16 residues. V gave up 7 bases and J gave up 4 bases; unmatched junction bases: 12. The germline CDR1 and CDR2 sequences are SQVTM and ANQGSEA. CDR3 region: CSGDLAGTSGRYEQYF. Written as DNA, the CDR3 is TGCAGCGGTGACTTGGCGGGGACTAGCGGGAGATACGAGCAGTACTTC.

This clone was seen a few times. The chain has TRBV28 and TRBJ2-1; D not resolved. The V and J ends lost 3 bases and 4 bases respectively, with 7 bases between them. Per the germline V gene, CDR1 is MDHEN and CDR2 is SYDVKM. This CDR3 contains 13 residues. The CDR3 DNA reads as TGTGCCAGCAGTTTCTTTCCATACAATGAGCAGTTCTTC. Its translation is CASSFFPYNEQFF.